This TCR beta chain was recorded in a study of T-cell memory formation after mild COVID-19. Broader study findings: The second-wave clones peaking on day 37 were not confirmed as SARS-CoV-2-specific. A second wave expanding day 15 to 37 was CD4+-biased; contracting clones were balanced. Certain responding clones were present in pre-infection memory, suggesting participation of cross-reactive memory. Contracting clones localized mainly to CM and EM when CD4+ and mainly to EMRA when CD8+.

The sample holds many counts of this clonotype. Its antigen is not identified. TCRdb processed the 5' RACE reads anew with MiXCR; each CDR3 protein has one entry. The repertoire includes about 150,000 distinct CDR3 sequences, more than 12% of them detected once, and 11% to 15% sits in the top ten. The sequenced material came from PBMCs or a T cell subset sorted from them (not recorded which). The sequence derives from an adult woman who had mild COVID-19 (a few samples of this study predate the infection). Cell type and time point are not known.

This CDR3 reads CASRPTKGQDYVAGANVLTF. The CDR3 bases are TGCGCCAGCCGTCCGACTAAAGGACAGGATTATGTCGCTGGGGCCAACGTCCTGACTTTC. The J gene is TRBJ2-6, the V gene TRBV23-1, with 7 bases fitting TRBD1. TRBV23-1 is identified as an open reading frame with a role that is uncertain. The CDR3 has 20 amino acids. Trimming took 8 bases from V and 2 from J; bases not matched to a gene: 21.